This TCR beta chain was recovered during a study of T cells in Graves' hyperthyroidism and ophthalmopathy. Study summary: Once the initial diagnosis was made, peripheral blood was obtained before any treatment.

Uncontrolled infection, other autoimmune disease, pregnancy or lactation disqualified patients from enrolment. The CDR3 totals 13 residues. From germline, CDR1 is DFQATT and CDR2 SNEGSKA (reference sequence). Trimming shortened V by 3 bases and J by 0 bases, and 9 bases separated the two germline ends. Researchers amplified the TCR beta CDR3 regions from RNA transcripts. A set of HTBI primers served as the primers for a first-round RT-PCR of the TCR CDR3. TCRdb fed the multiplex PCR reads into MiXCR, producing one record per CDR3 protein. This sample has a few hundred thousand distinct CDR3 sequences; roughly 14% occur once, and the top ten carry 10% to 15%. This clonotype has just a few counts. Its antigen is as yet unknown. Study-wide results and caveats: Stable hyperthyroidism was separated from ophthalmopathy by a model based on 13 V-J features.

This TCR was sampled from a middle-aged woman with Graves' hyperthyroidism that later progressed to Graves' ophthalmopathy. Sequencing was done on a sample of blood. This chain joins TRBV20-1 and TRBJ2-7; D is ambiguous. The CDR3 here is CSARDLSSYEQYF. The DNA of the CDR3 is TGCAGTGCTAGGGACCTTAGCTCCTACGAGCAGTACTTC.